The rows below give T cell receptor beta chains drawn from one sample of a study of cytomegalovirus exposure and HLA in healthy donors. The table came from immunoSEQ multiplex PCR; TCRdb's copy has only in-frame clones and leaves some out. In total, the table holds 200,000 to 250,000 clones. The sample was PBMCs. These receptors originate from a woman under 40 in good health and CMV-seropositive. Both conserved end residues are part of each CDR3. Fields, in order: V gene, CDR3 length, D gene, J gene, CDR3 protein, CDR3 DNA. The D gene is left open where the match is weak.

TRBV19,16,TRBD2,TRBJ2-3,CASRPLGTSGTDTQYF,TGTGCCAGTAGGCCTCTGGGGACTAGCGGCACAGATACGCAGTATTTT
TRBV29-1,16,TRBD2,TRBJ2-1,CSGRTSGGSSYNEQFF,TGCAGCGGAAGGACTAGCGGGGGGAGCTCCTACAATGAGCAGTTCTTC
TRBV21-1,16,NA,TRBJ1-5,CASSVRKAGGGGPQHF,TGTGCCAGCAGCGTTAGGAAGGCTGGGGGAGGAGGTCCCCAGCATTTT
TRBV5-6,11,NA,TRBJ2-1,CASSRVDEQFF,TGTGCCAGCAGCCGGGTGGATGAGCAGTTCTTC
TRBV6-1,14,NA,TRBJ1-1,CASTELGGNTEAFF,TGTGCCAGCACCGAATTAGGGGGGAACACTGAAGCTTTCTTT
TRBV5-4,14,NA,TRBJ1-1,CASSPREVNTEAFF,TGTGCCAGCAGCCCGAGGGAAGTGAACACTGAAGCTTTCTTT
TRBV29-1,20,NA,TRBJ2-1,CSVENLWSGGIAGVENEQFF,TGCAGCGTTGAGAACTTATGGTCAGGGGGCATAGCGGGAGTGGAGAATGAGCAGTTCTTC
TRBV5-5,15,NA,TRBJ2-7,CASSFGRGQSYEQYF,TGTGCCAGCAGCTTCGGCAGGGGCCAATCCTACGAGCAGTACTTC
TRBV29-1,14,TRBD2,TRBJ2-1,CSVDSSGGGNEQFF,TGCAGCGTTGATTCTAGCGGGGGGGGCAATGAGCAGTTCTTC
TRBV28,16,NA,TRBJ2-1,CASHRAWGSSYNEQFF,TGTGCCAGCCACAGGGCTTGGGGGAGCTCCTACAATGAGCAGTTCTTC
TRBV27,14,NA,TRBJ1-1,CASSLYRLEAEAFF,TGTGCCAGCAGTTTGTACAGGCTGGAAGCTGAAGCTTTCTTT
TRBV11-1,13,NA,TRBJ2-2,CASSLEIAGELFF,TGTGCCAGCAGCTTAGAGATAGCCGGGGAGCTGTTTTTT
TRBV18,15,TRBD1,TRBJ1-1,CASSPLQGANTEAFF,TGTGCCAGCTCACCCCTACAGGGGGCCAACACTGAAGCTTTCTTT
TRBV10-3,15,NA,TRBJ2-3,CAISESQVFTDTQYF,TGTGCCATCAGTGAGTCGCAGGTTTTCACAGATACGCAGTATTTT
TRBV19,19,NA,TRBJ1-5,CASSTTGTPIIYSNQPQHF,TGTGCCAGTAGTACCACCGGGACACCAATTATATATAGCAATCAGCCCCAGCATTTT
TRBV6-5,14,NA,TRBJ2-2,CASSIRGITGELFF,TGTGCCAGCAGTATAAGGGGCATCACCGGGGAGCTGTTTTTT
TRBV7-2,12,TRBD1,TRBJ1-1,CASSSDRVEAFF,TGTGCCAGCAGCTCGGACAGGGTTGAAGCTTTCTTT
TRBV9,14,NA,TRBJ1-6,CASSDAGWGSPLHF,TGTGCCAGCAGCGATGCGGGTTGGGGTTCACCCCTCCACTTT
TRBV4-3,16,TRBD1,TRBJ2-4,CASSHPGTGGGNIQYF,TGCGCCAGCAGCCATCCCGGGACAGGGGGGGGAAACATTCAGTACTTC
TRBV2,13,TRBD1,TRBJ1-1,CASSEPGGTEAFF,TGTGCCAGCAGTGAACCAGGGGGCACTGAAGCTTTCTTT
TRBV5-4,14,TRBD1,TRBJ1-3,CASSRQGGRNTIYF,TGTGCCAGCAGCCGACAGGGGGGTAGAAACACCATATATTTT
TRBV27,13,TRBD1,TRBJ2-7,CASSRDRDYEQYF,TGTGCCAGCAGTCGGGACAGGGATTACGAGCAGTACTTC
TRBV9,14,NA,TRBJ1-2,CASSAGSGNYGYTF,TGTGCCAGCAGCGCCGGATCGGGAAACTATGGCTACACCTTC
TRBV11-3,15,NA,TRBJ2-7,CASLHPNRAAYEQYF,TGTGCCAGCCTCCATCCTAACAGGGCTGCCTACGAGCAGTACTTC
TRBV29-1,13,NA,TRBJ1-1,CSVTEGVNTEAFF,TGCAGCGTTACCGAGGGGGTGAACACTGAAGCTTTCTTT
TRBV19,13,TRBD2,TRBJ2-1,CASSIEAGNEQFF,TGTGCCAGTAGTATTGAAGCGGGAAATGAGCAGTTCTTC
TRBV5-1,15,NA,TRBJ1-3,CASSGDWVSGNTIYF,TGCGCCAGCAGCGGGGACTGGGTCTCTGGAAACACCATATATTTT
TRBV28,14,TRBD1,TRBJ2-7,CASSPRQGPYEQYF,TGTGCCAGCAGCCCACGACAGGGACCCTACGAGCAGTACTTC
TRBV29-1,15,TRBD1,TRBJ2-1,CSVGTGTGGDNEQFF,TGCAGCGTTGGAACCGGGACAGGGGGGGACAATGAGCAGTTCTTC
TRBV2,14,NA,TRBJ2-7,CASSEVRTYNEQYF,TGTGCCAGCAGTGAAGTTAGGACATATAACGAGCAGTACTTC
TRBV7-2,15,NA,TRBJ2-5,CASSLGGRTQETQYF,TGTGCCAGCAGCTTAGGGGGCAGGACCCAAGAGACCCAGTACTTC
TRBV6-1,14,NA,TRBJ2-7,CASTVWGVSYEQYF,TGTGCCAGCACTGTATGGGGCGTCTCCTACGAGCAGTACTTC
TRBV7-9,14,TRBD1,TRBJ1-1,CASSRTGQGLEAFF,TGTGCCAGCAGCCGGACGGGACAGGGGCTTGAAGCTTTCTTT
TRBV10-1,15,NA,TRBJ2-5,CASSELLGGQETQYF,TGCGCCAGCAGTGAGCTACTCGGGGGACAAGAGACCCAGTACTTC
TRBV19,14,TRBD1,TRBJ2-7,CASKKAQGAYEQYF,TGTGCCAGTAAAAAGGCTCAGGGGGCATACGAGCAGTACTTC
TRBV6-5,13,NA,TRBJ1-6,CASSYGGRSPLHF,TGTGCCAGCAGTTACGGTGGCCGTTCACCCCTCCACTTT
TRBV25-1,14,TRBD2,TRBJ2-5,CASSESGGGETQYF,TGTGCCAGCAGTGAATCGGGGGGGGGAGAGACCCAGTACTTC
TRBV10-3,14,TRBD1,TRBJ1-5,CAISAGQGEQPQHF,TGTGCCATCAGCGCGGGACAGGGAGAGCAGCCCCAGCATTTT
TRBV5-6,17,TRBD1,TRBJ1-1,CASSLVRDRGHSPEAFF,TGTGCCAGCAGCTTGGTTCGGGACAGGGGGCATAGTCCTGAAGCTTTCTTT
TRBV29-1,12,NA,TRBJ1-5,CSVRTDTEHQHF,TGCAGCGTGCGGACTGACACAGAGCACCAGCATTTT
TRBV6-1,14,TRBD2,TRBJ2-7,CAIRERGISYEQYF,TGTGCCATCCGTGAGCGGGGGATCTCCTACGAGCAGTACTTC
TRBV5-1,15,TRBD1,TRBJ1-1,CASSADRGQVTEAFF,TGCGCCAGCAGCGCAGACAGGGGGCAGGTCACTGAAGCTTTCTTT
TRBV10-3,17,TRBD2,TRBJ2-6,CAISGLAEVSGANVLTF,TGTGCCATCAGCGGACTAGCCGAGGTGTCTGGGGCCAACGTCCTGACTTTC
TRBV5-4,16,TRBD2,TRBJ2-1,CASSLGTSGGYNEQFF,TGTGCCAGCAGCTTGGGGACTAGCGGGGGGTACAATGAGCAGTTCTTC
TRBV5-1,14,NA,TRBJ1-6,CASSSAQGNSPLHF,TGCGCCAGCAGTTCAGCTCAGGGAAATTCACCCCTCCACTTT
TRBV2,14,TRBD1,TRBJ1-5,CASSGQGDNQPQHF,TGTGCCAGCAGTGGACAGGGGGACAATCAGCCCCAGCATTTT
TRBV2,11,NA,TRBJ2-7,CASSVRDKQYF,TGTGCCAGCAGTGTCCGGGACAAGCAGTACTTC
TRBV25-1,15,TRBD2,TRBJ2-7,CASSERTSGRSEQYF,TGTGCCAGCAGTGAGCGGACTAGCGGGAGATCCGAGCAGTACTTC
TRBV7-7,15,NA,TRBJ2-2,CASSLSVGGTGELFF,TGTGCCAGCAGCTTAAGTGTAGGAGGCACCGGGGAGCTGTTTTTT
TRBV4-2,15,TRBD2,TRBJ2-7,CASSQDFGGAYEQYF,TGTGCCAGCAGCCAAGATTTTGGGGGGGCCTACGAGCAGTACTTC
TRBV7-9,18,TRBD1,TRBJ2-7,CASSLAQGTATPSYEQYF,TGTGCCAGCAGCTTAGCGCAAGGGACAGCAACTCCGTCCTACGAGCAGTACTTC
TRBV28,12,NA,TRBJ1-2,CASSFAQKGYTF,TGTGCCAGCAGTTTCGCCCAGAAGGGCTACACCTTC